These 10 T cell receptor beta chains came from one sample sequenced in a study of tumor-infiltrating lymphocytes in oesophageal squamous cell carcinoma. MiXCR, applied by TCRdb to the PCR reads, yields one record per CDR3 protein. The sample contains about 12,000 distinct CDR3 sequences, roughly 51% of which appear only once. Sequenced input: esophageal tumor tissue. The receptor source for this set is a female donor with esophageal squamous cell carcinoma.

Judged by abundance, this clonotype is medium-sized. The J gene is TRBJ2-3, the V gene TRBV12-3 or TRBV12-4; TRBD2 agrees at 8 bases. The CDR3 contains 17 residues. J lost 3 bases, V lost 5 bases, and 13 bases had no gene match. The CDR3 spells CASSSSSGRGVTDTQYF. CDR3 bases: TGTGCCAGCAGTAGCTCTTCGGGGCGGGGGGTAACAGATACGCAGTATTTT.

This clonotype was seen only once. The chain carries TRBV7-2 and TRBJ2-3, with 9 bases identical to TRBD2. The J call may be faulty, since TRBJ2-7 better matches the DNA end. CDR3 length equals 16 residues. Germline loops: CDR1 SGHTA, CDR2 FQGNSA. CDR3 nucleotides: TGTGCCAGCAGGGGATTCGGGACTAGCCTCAATTACGAGCAGTACTTC. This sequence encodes CASRGFGTSLNYEQYF.

CDR3 protein: CASSSSFSGNTIYF. The CDR3 DNA follows: TGTGCCAGCAGCTCGAGCTTCTCTGGAAACACCATATATTTT. The J gene is TRBJ1-3, the V gene TRBV27; D remains ambiguous. Germline V gene lookup returns CDR1 MNHEY and CDR2 SMNVEV (reference sequence). The CDR3 sequence is 14 residues long. Trimming cost V 6 bases and J 0 bases, with 9 bases left between them.

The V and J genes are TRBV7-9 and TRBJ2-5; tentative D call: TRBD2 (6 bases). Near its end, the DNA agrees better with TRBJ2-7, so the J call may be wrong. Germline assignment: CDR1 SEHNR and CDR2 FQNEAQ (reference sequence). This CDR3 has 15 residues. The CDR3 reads CASSYLGGNSYEQYF. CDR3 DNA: TGTGCCAGCAGCTACCTGGGCGGGAACTCCTACGAGCAGTACTTC.

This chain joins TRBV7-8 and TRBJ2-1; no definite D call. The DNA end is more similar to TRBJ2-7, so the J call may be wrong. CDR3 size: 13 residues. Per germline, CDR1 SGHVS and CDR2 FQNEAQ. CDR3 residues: CASSLTGFHEQYF. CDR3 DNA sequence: TGTGCCAGCAGCCTAACCGGGTTCCACGAGCAGTACTTC.

The chain's CDR3 is CASSVGTTTDTQYF. The CDR3 DNA reads TGCGCCAGCAGCGTAGGGACAACCACAGATACGCAGTATTTT. J is TRBJ2-3 and V is TRBV5-1; the D gene is possibly TRBD1 (6 bases). Trimming cost V 4 bases and J 2 bases, with 11 bases left between them. Germline assignment: CDR1 SGHRS and CDR2 YFSETQ. The CDR3 consists of 14 residues.

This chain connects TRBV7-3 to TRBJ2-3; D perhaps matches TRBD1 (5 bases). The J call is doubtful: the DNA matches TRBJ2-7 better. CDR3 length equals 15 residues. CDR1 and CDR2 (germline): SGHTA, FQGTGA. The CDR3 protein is CASSLQSGSYNEQYF. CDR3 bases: TGTGCCAGCAGCTTACAGTCAGGGTCCTACAATGAGCAGTACTTC.

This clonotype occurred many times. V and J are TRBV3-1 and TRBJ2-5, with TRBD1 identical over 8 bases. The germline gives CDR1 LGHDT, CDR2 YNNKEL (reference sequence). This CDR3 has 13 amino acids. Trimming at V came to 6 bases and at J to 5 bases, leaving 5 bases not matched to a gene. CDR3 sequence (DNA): TGTGCCAGCAGAATTCACAGGGGGGAGACCCAGTACTTC. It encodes CASRIHRGETQYF.

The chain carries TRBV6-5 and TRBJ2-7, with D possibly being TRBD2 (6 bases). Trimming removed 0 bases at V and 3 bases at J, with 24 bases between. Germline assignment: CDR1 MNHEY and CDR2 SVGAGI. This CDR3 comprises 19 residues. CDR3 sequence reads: CASSYSTGGRGAAFYEQYF. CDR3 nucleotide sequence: TGTGCCAGCAGTTACTCGACGGGCGGCCGCGGGGCAGCGTTCTACGAGCAGTACTTC.

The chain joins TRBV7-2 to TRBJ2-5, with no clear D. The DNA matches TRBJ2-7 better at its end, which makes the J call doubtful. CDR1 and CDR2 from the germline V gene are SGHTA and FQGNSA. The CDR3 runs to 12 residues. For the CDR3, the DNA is TGTGCCAGCAGCCTCCCCTCCTACGAGCAGTACTTC. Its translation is CASSLPSYEQYF.